The clone carrying this T cell receptor beta chain appeared many times. The antigen is undetermined. The germline gives CDR1 LNHNV, CDR2 YYDKDF (reference sequence). The CDR3 length is 17 residues. Trimming removed 0 bases from V and 2 bases from J, with 16 bases in between. Unique molecular identifiers featured in how the TCRbeta library was prepared. One entry per CDR3 protein, called by TCRdb with MiXCR from the PCR reads. The sample has roughly 70,000 distinct CDR3 sequences, just under 5% seen once. This specimen belongs to a study of T-cell reconstitution after alpha-beta-depleted transplantation in children. Study findings and constraints: Reportedly, alpha-beta T cells present about two months post-transplant originated from several hundred expanded clones of graft origin. One year after transplant, T-cell counts and diversity came mostly from newly produced T cells. Several patients had high TCRbeta diversity at day 60; it came from surviving recipient T cells and thymic progenitors.

The chain links TRBV15 to TRBJ1-1; D may be TRBD1 (6 bases). This specimen consisted of PBMCs, mostly from graft donor cells, obtained 180 days after TCRalphabeta/CD19-depleted stem cell transplant. This clonotype was obtained from a boy younger than two who had a stem cell transplant for acute myeloid leukemia, so the T cells may come from the graft donor. This chain's CDR3 is CATSRDPFGGRNTEAFF. The CDR3 DNA is TGTGCCACCAGCAGAGACCCCTTCGGGGGGCGAAACACTGAAGCTTTCTTT.